This TCR beta chain was identified during a study of beta chain features in type 1 diabetes (dated by TCRdb to the late 2010s). In terms of the full investigation: Mean age, gender distribution, total cell number and subset yield were not different between patients and healthy donors. Naive and central memory subsets were obtained from all 30 or so donors, but regulatory and stem cell-like memory subsets were isolated from only 8 patients and about eight healthy donors. In the study, recently diagnosed type 1 diabetes patients and matched healthy donors were compared on the TCRB repertoires of their sorted circulating CD4+ T cell subsets. A total of 90 million to 120 million sorted cells were examined across all samples, and a strong correlation was observed between cell number per subset and RNA yield.

A single peripheral blood draw of around 0.11 L on average was collected from each donor into heparinised tubes. Naive, central memory, regulatory and stem cell-like memory CD4+ T cells were sorted on a BD FACSAria II using a panel including CD45RO, CCR7, CD25, CD127, CD95 and CD27. Purity was above 98% for every sorted population. PBMCs were separated immediately by Lymphoprep density gradient centrifugation and were stained directly, without being cultured. So that batch effects would be minimized, each experiment stained and sorted samples in pairs, pairing one healthy donor with one patient. All of the isolated RNA was reverse transcribed with the High Capacity cDNA Reverse Transcription Kit, so expressed TCRB transcripts were sequenced. Deep immunoSEQ sequencing was performed on naive, central memory and regulatory T cell samples, with an average of around 3.5 million total reads per sample. Sorted cells were lysed in RLT buffer and RNA was extracted with DNase-treated RNeasy Micro or Mini kits, depending on cell number. Each cell subset was processed on its own to prevent cross-contamination, while patient and healthy donor samples were processed together. TCRB sequences were amplified from cDNA with the immunoSEQ multiplex PCR, producing 87-bp fragments spanning the CDR3 region. Amplicons were sequenced on the Illumina HiSeq platform. The authors' analysis ran thus. PCR bias was computationally corrected using synthetic template baselines, reads within Hamming distance 2 were collapsed, and singletons that could not be merged were discarded. Reads were aligned against IMGT so that V, D and J genes, CDR3 length and insertions or deletions at six rearrangement sites could be assigned. Within each subset, clonotype counts were normalized to sorted cell number, after which true diversity and Gini coefficients were computed with the tcR R package. Repertoire sharing was quantified using the overlap coefficient calculated on TCRB nucleotide sequences. As a proxy for the pre-selection repertoire, out-of-frame TCRB sequences from naive cells were analyzed. The clones in this table, taken by TCRdb from immuneACCESS, are in-frame only. Not every clone is retained; where verified, under half of the shortfall comes from an unresolved V gene, and the cause of the rest is unknown. That table furnishes V, J and clone size, whereas the DNA furnished D and trimming. This sample holds 600,000 to 700,000 clones; 10% to 15% were observed only once. Approximately 0.022% of the sample comes from the top ten.

Broader findings and caveats from the paper: In all four CD4+ subsets, TCRB CDR3 length was moderately but significantly shorter in type 1 diabetes patients. HLA sub-analyses involved small numbers of individuals, so any influence of HLA type on TCRB rearrangement remained unresolved. The naive, central memory and regulatory TCRB repertoires appeared to resemble one another more closely among patients than among healthy donors. At VDJ recombination sites, type 1 diabetes patients had fewer insertions and more deleted nucleotides, which implies abnormalities in thymic rearrangement. Shorter templates might have been favored by PCR, but patient and control samples were amplified and corrected together, so both groups would have been affected equally by any skew. Because cDNA was sequenced instead of genomic DNA, highly expressing activated cells could be over-represented, though the groups showed no difference in activation or CD3 levels.

V gives up 0 bases and J gives up 1 base, and the segment between their germline ends measures 6 bases. Looking up the germline V gene (reference sequence) yields CDR1 SEHNR and CDR2 FQNEAQ. The CDR3, from cysteine to phenylalanine, totals 14 residues. This entry keeps only the CDR3 DNA: 42 bases, framed from base 1. This clone was observed a few times. Its antigen has not been determined. Within one base of it there is no much larger clone, and no base qualities were kept. The specimen sequenced was naive CD4+ T cells from blood. In light of the paper, this sample's cell subset or site label describes: true naive CD4+ T cells. The rearrangement joined TRBV7-9 to TRBJ1-1, with the D gene call left open. The TCR comes from a man aged 18 to 30 with type 1 diabetes. The CDR3 region reads CASSLARGNTEAFF. The DNA is TGTGCCAGCAGCTTAGCCCGGGGGAACACTGAAGCTTTCTTT.